This TCR beta chain was recovered during a study of CD8+CD57+ T cells in acquired aplastic anemia. About the study: Sorted CD4+ and CD8+ cells gave an average of about 3.4 ug of DNA. Study-wide results and limits: Both patients and controls carried the same twenty-nine CD8+ CDR3 sequences. With respect to CD8+ Simpson's diversity, patients and controls did not differ significantly.

The template used for profiling TCR beta VDJ and CDR3 was genomic DNA. MiXCR, run by TCRdb on the reads, gives a single entry per CDR3 protein. The data contain about 240,000 distinct CDR3 sequences, 40% to 50% of them seen just once; the ten biggest clones take up roughly 8%. Sequencing was done on patients that had shown CD8+CD57+ cell expansion by flow cytometry. When blood sampling took place, the patients had received no therapy. This clonotype appeared a few times. Its cognate antigen is unknown. CDR1 SEHNR and CDR2 FQNEAQ come from the germline V gene (reference sequence). The CDR3 runs to 15 residues. Trimming removed 0 bases from V and 2 bases from J, with 9 bases in between.

Sequencing input: sorted CD4+, CD8+, or CD8+CD57+ T cells (not recorded which) from PBMCs. This TCR came from a human donor with aplastic anemia. The chain uses TRBV7-9 and TRBJ2-3; D remains unclear. The CDR3 DNA is TGTGCCAGCAGCTTAGCGGATACTTACACAGATACGCAGTATTTT. This sequence encodes CASSLADTYTDTQYF.